This TCR beta chain was profiled in a study of Graves' ophthalmopathy and Graves' hyperthyroidism. This clonotype was recorded at least ten times. Patients were excluded if they had other autoimmune diseases or uncontrolled infections, and likewise if pregnancy or lactation applied. RNA transcripts yielded amplified TCR beta CDR3 regions. After a first-round RT-PCR with HTBI primers, a second-round multiplex PCR was run. Each CDR3 protein gets one entry after TCRdb re-called the multiplex PCR reads with MiXCR. Of 500,000 to 700,000 distinct CDR3 sequences listed, 20% to 25% are singletons. The CDR3 covers 14 residues. V was trimmed by 6 bases and J by 2 bases, leaving 11 bases between them.

The origin of this receptor is a woman aged 18-30 years with stable Graves' hyperthyroidism. Some clones in this sample may be carry-over from other donors' samples. Input material: peripheral blood. V is TRBV12-3 or TRBV12-4 and J is TRBJ1-5; the D is unclear. The CDR3 nucleotides are TGTGCCAGCAGCCAAGGTAGGGGCAATCAGCCCCAGCATTTT. It specifies CASSQGRGNQPQHF.